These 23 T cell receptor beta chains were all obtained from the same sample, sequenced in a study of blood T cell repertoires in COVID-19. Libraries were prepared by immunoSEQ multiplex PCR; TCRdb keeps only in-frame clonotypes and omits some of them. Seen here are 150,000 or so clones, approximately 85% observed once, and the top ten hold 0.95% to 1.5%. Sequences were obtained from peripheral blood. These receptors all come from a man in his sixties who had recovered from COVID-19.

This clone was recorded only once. The CDR3 region is CASSPGTDYGYTF. CDR3 nucleotides: TGTGCCAGCAGCCCCGGGACAGACTATGGCTACACCTTC. This chain joins TRBV7-3 and TRBJ1-2; 7 nucleotides align to TRBD1. Germline V CDR1 and CDR2: SGHTA, FQGTGA. The length of the CDR3 is 13 residues. V lost 5 bases and J lost 3; bases outside the gene matches: 3.

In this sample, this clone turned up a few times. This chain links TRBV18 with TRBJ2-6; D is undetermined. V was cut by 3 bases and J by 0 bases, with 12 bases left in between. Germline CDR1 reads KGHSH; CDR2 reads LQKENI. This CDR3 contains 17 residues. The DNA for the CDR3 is TGTGCCAGCTCACCGAGGTCCCTCCACTCTGGGGCCAACGTCCTGACTTTC. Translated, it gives CASSPRSLHSGANVLTF.

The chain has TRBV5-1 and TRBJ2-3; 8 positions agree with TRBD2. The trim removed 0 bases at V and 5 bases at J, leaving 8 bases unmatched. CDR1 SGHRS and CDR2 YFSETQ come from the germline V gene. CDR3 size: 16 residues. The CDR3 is CASSLGGLEEVDTQYF. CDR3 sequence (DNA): TGCGCCAGCAGCTTGGGGGGACTAGAAGAGGTAGATACGCAGTATTTT.

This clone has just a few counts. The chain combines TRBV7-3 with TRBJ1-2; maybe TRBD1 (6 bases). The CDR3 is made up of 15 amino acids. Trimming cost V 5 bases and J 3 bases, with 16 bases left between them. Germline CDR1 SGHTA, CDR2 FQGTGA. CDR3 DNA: TGTGCCAGCAGCCCCCAGGGAGGGGGGGACTATGGCTACACCTTC. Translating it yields CASSPQGGGDYGYTF. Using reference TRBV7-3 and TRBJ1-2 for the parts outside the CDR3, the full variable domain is GAGVSQTPSNKVTEKGKYVELRCDPISGHTALYWYRQSLGQGPEFLIYFQGTGAADDSGLPNDRFFAVRPEGSVSTLKIQRTERGDSAVYLCASSPQGGGDYGYTFGSGTRLTVV.

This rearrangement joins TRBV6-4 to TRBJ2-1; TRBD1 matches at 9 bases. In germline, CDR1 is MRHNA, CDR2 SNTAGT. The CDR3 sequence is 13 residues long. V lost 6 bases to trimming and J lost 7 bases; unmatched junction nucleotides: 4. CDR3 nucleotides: TGTGCCAGCAGCTTGGACAGGGGTAATGAGCAGTTCTTC. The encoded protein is CASSLDRGNEQFF.

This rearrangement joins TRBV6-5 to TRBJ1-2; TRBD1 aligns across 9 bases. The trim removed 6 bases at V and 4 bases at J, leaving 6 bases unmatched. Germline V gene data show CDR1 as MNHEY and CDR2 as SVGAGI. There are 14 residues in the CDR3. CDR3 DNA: TGTGCCAGCAGAGCGACAGGGGGACCCTATGGCTACACCTTC. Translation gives CASRATGGPYGYTF.

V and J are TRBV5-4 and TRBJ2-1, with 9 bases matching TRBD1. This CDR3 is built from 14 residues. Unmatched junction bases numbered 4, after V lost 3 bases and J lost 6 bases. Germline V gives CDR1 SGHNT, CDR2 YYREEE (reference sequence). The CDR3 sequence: CASSWDRVSNEQFF. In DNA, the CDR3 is TGTGCCAGCAGCTGGGACAGGGTGTCCAATGAGCAGTTCTTC. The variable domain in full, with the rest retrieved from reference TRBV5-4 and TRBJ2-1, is ETGVTQSPTHLIKTRGQQVTLRCSSQSGHNTVSWYQQALGQGPQFIFQYYREEENGRGNFPPRFSGLQFPNYSSELNVNALELDDSALYLCASSWDRVSNEQFFGPGTRLTVL.

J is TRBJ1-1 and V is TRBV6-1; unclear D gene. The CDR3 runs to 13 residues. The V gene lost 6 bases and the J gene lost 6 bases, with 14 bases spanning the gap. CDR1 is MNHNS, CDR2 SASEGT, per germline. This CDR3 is CASSSAGRAEAFF. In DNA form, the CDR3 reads TGTGCCAGCAGCTCGGCCGGGAGGGCTGAAGCTTTCTTT.

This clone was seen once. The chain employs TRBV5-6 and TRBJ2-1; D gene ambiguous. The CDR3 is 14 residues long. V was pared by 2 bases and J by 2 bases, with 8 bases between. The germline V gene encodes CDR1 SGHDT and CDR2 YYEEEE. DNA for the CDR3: TGTGCCAGCAGCTTAAGAGGTACCTACAATGAGCAGTTCTTC. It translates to CASSLRGTYNEQFF.

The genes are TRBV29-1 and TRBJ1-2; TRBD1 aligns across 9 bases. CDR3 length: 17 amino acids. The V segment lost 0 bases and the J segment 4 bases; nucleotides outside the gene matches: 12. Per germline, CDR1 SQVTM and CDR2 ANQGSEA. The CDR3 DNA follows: TGCAGCGTTGAAGATTTCAAAGGGACAGGGCGTGCCTATGGCTACACCTTC. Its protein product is CSVEDFKGTGRAYGYTF.

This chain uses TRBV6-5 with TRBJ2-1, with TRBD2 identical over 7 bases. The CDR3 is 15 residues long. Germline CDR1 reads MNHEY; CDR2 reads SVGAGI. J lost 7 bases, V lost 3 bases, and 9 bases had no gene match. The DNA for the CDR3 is TGTGCCAGCAGTTATAATGAGCGGGGAGTAAATGAGCAGTTCTTC. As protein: CASSYNERGVNEQFF.

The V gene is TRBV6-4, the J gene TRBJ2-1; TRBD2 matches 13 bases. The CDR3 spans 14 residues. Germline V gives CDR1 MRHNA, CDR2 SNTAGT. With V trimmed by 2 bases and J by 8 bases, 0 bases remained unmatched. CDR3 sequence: CASSDGLAGDEQFF. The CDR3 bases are TGTGCCAGCAGTGACGGACTAGCGGGGGATGAGCAGTTCTTC.

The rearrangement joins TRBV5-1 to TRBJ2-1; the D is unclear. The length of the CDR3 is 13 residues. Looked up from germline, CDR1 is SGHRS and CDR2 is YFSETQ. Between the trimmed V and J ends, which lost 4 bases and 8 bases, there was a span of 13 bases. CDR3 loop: CASSRPPVDEQFF. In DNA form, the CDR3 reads TGCGCCAGCAGCCGTCCCCCGGTGGATGAGCAGTTCTTC.

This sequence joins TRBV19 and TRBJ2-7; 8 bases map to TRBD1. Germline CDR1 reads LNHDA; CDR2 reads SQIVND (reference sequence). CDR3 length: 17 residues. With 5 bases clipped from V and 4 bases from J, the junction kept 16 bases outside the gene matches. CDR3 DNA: TGTGCCAGTAGTCCCTACCCCGGACAGGGAAGGAGGTACGAGCAGTACTTC. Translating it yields CASSPYPGQGRRYEQYF. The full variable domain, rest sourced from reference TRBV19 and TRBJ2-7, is DGGITQSPKYLFRKEGQNVTLSCEQNLNHDAMYWYRQDPGQGLRLIYYSQIVNDFQKGDIAEGYSVSREKKESFPLTVTSAQKNPTAFYLCASSPYPGQGRRYEQYFGPGTRLTVT.

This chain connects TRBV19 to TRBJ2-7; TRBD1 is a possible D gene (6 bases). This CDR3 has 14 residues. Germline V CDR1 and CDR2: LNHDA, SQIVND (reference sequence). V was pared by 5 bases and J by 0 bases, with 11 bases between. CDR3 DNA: TGTGCCAGTAGTGACCGGACAGTCTCCTACGAGCAGTACTTC. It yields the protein CASSDRTVSYEQYF.

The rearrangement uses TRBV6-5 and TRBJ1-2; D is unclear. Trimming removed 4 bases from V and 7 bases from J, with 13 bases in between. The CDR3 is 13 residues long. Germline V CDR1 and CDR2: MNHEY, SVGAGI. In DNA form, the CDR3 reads TGTGCCAGCAGTTCCTGGGAGGTGGCTGGCTACACCTTC. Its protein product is CASSSWEVAGYTF.

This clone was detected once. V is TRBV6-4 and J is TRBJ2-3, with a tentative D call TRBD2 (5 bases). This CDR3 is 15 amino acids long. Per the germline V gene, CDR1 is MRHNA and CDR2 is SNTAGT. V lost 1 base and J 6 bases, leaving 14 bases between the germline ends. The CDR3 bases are TGTGCCAGCAGTGACTTAGGAGGTTCGGGGGATACGCAGTATTTT. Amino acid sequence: CASSDLGGSGDTQYF.

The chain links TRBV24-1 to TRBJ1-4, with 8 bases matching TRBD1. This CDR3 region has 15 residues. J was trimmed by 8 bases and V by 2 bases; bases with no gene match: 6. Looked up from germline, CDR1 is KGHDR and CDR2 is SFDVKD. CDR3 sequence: CATSDSGGSAEKLFF. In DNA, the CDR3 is TGTGCCACCAGTGATTCAGGGGGCTCGGCGGAAAAACTGTTTTTT.

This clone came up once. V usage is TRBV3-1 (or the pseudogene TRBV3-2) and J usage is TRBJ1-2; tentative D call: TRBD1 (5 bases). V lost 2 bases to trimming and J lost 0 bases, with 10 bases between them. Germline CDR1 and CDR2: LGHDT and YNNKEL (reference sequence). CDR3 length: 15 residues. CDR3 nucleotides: TGTGCCAGCAGCCAATACGACAGACCTAACTATGGCTACACCTTC. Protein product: CASSQYDRPNYGYTF.

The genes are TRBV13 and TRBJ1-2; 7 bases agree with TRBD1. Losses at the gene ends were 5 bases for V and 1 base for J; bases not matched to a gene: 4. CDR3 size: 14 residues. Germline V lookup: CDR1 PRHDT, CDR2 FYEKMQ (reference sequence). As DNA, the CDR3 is TGTGCCAGCAGCCTACAGGGGCTTAACTATGGCTACACCTTC. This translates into CASSLQGLNYGYTF.

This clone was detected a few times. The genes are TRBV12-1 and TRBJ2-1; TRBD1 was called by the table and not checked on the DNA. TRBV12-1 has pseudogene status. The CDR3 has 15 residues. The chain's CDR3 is CASSFLRGRYNEQFF. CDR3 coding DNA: TGTGCCAGCAGCTTTCTCAGGGGCAGGTACAATGAGCAGTTCTTC.

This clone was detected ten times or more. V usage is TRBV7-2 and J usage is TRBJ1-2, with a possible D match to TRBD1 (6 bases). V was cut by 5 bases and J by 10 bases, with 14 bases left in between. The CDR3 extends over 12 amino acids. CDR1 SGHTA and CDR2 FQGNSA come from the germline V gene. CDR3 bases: TGTGCCAGCAGCCGCGGACAGAAGTTCTACACCTTC. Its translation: CASSRGQKFYTF.

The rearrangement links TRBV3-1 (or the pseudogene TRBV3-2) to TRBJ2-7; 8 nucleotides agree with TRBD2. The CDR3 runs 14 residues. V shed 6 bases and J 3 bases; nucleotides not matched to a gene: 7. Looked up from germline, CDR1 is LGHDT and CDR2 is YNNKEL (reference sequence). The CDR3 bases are TGTGCCAGCAGTCTAGGGCGGGGGGTCTACGAGCAGTACTTC. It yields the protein CASSLGRGVYEQYF.